The clone carrying this T cell receptor beta chain was seen only a few times. Enrollment of patients from Seattle took place during active infection, with longitudinal follow-up. Original handling: Researchers report that nucleated cell counts were estimated from reference gene primer amplification. Generated by immunoSEQ multiplex PCR, the TCRdb table keeps only in-frame clones and is missing some. Clone size and V and J calls were adopted from that table, with D and trimming inferred from the DNA. The table has approximately 200,000 clones, approximately 81% seen once. The CDR3 loop spans 13 amino acids. Germline V gene lookup returns CDR1 SGHVS and CDR2 FQNEAQ. V lost 3 bases to trimming and J lost 3 bases, with 8 bases between them. This sample was taken from a study of blood T cell repertoires in COVID-19. As for the study in general: Samples representing acute and convalescent COVID-19 were sourced from the United States, Italy and Spain. PBMCs, B-cell-depleted T cells, or T cells provided the cDNA or gDNA that made up the material.

The sequencing sample was made of peripheral blood. The chain is built from TRBV7-8 and TRBJ1-1; D is uncertain. The origin of this receptor is an elderly woman with COVID-19, enrolled during active disease. CDR3 loop: CASSFWTYTEAFF. The DNA for the CDR3 is TGTGCCAGCAGCTTTTGGACTTACACTGAAGCTTTCTTT.